These 21 T cell receptor beta chains originate from one sample sequenced in a study of T cell changes during pregnancy in multiple sclerosis. Libraries were prepared by immunoSEQ multiplex PCR; TCRdb keeps only in-frame clonotypes and omits some of them. In the table there are 40,000 to 45,000 clones, approximately 91% of which are singletons. Material: CD4+ T cells from peripheral blood mononuclear cells, obtained in the first trimester of pregnancy. These receptors were collected from a female donor with multiple sclerosis, enrolled in a pregnancy study.

J is TRBJ1-1 and V is TRBV19; TRBD1 might be the D (5 bases). Trimming removed 4 bases at V and 5 bases at J, with 14 bases between. This CDR3 spans 14 amino acids. Germline CDR1 LNHDA, CDR2 SQIVND (reference sequence). Here the CDR3 DNA reads TGTGCCAGTAGTACACCCAGGGTGGGGACTGAAGCTTTCTTT. Translating it yields CASSTPRVGTEAFF.

Of note for this clone: The junction departs from germline at one end; a sequencing error may be responsible. The J gene is TRBJ2-7, the V gene TRBV4-3; TRBD2 matches at 12 bases. This CDR3 comprises 16 residues. Germline lookup yields CDR1 LGHNA and CDR2 YSLEER. The CDR3 nucleotides read TGCGCCAGCAGCCAACAACGACTAGCGGGAGTTTACGGGCAGTACTTC. As protein: CASSQQRLAGVYGQYF.

The chain employs TRBV6-5 and TRBJ1-2; D unclear. The CDR3 consists of 11 residues. Germline V gene data show CDR1 as MNHEY and CDR2 as SVGAGI. Trimming removed 6 bases at V and 8 bases at J, with 10 bases between. The CDR3 nucleotides read TGTGCCAGCAGAGATCAGAGGGGCTACACCTTC. Translation gives CASRDQRGYTF.

CDR3 DNA: TGTGCCAGCAGTTTATTCAAGGCCGGAGGGAATGAGCAGTTCTTC. It yields the protein CASSLFKAGGNEQFF. V is TRBV27 and J is TRBJ2-1; D is perhaps TRBD2 (6 bases). V shed 1 base and J shed 7 bases, with 14 bases lying between them. Per germline, CDR1 MNHEY and CDR2 SMNVEV (reference sequence). This CDR3 region has 15 residues.

The V gene is TRBV11-2, the J gene TRBJ2-5, with a tentative D call TRBD1 (5 bases). Germline V CDR1 and CDR2: SGHAT, FQNNGV. The germline V and J ends were trimmed by 2 bases and 2 bases, with 9 bases remaining between them. The length of the CDR3 is 14 residues. The CDR3 loop is CASSLQGPQETQYF. The CDR3 bases are TGTGCCAGCAGCTTACAGGGCCCTCAAGAGACCCAGTACTTC.

This chain joins TRBV6-1 and TRBJ2-3; 7 nucleotides align to TRBD2. Per the germline V gene, CDR1 is MNHNS and CDR2 is SASEGT. Germline trimming cut 8 bases from V and 2 bases from J; bases unmatched to any gene: 7. The CDR3 loop spans 14 amino acids. The CDR3, as DNA: TGTGCCAGCGGATTAAGCGGGAACACAGATACGCAGTATTTT. Amino acids: CASGLSGNTDTQYF.

V is TRBV18 and J is TRBJ2-2, with D possibly TRBD2 on 5 matching bases. The V end lost 0 bases, the J end lost 5 bases, and 13 bases lay between the germline ends. Looked up from germline, CDR1 is KGHSH and CDR2 is LQKENI. This CDR3 has 16 amino acids. CDR3 in DNA: TGTGCCAGCTCACCACCTTCGAGGCCGGGGACCGGGGAGCTGTTTTTT. Translating gives CASSPPSRPGTGELFF.

The V call is TRBV9, the J call TRBJ1-4; 8 bases fit TRBD1. The CDR3 is made up of 19 amino acids. Germline CDR1 reads SGDLS; CDR2 reads YYNGEE. Trimming took 0 bases from V and 6 from J; bases not matched to a gene: 16. The CDR3 coding sequence is TGTGCCAGCAGCGTAGTTTCCTGGGGCAGGGGGCACCAAGATGAAAAACTGTTTTTT. Its translation: CASSVVSWGRGHQDEKLFF.

The chain has TRBV5-1 and TRBJ1-3, with D maybe TRBD1 (6 bases). Germline CDR1 and CDR2: SGHRS and YFSETQ. The CDR3 has 15 amino acids. The germline V and J ends were trimmed by 1 base and 1 base, with 9 bases remaining between them. The CDR3: CASSLFTGSGNTIYF. DNA for the CDR3: TGCGCCAGCAGCTTGTTCACAGGGTCTGGAAACACCATATATTTT.

The chain couples TRBV6-5 to TRBJ1-2; D gene ambiguous. Trimming removed 0 bases from V and 6 bases from J, with 11 bases in between. CDR3 length: 14 amino acids. Germline lookup yields CDR1 MNHEY and CDR2 SVGAGI. The CDR3 nucleotides read TGTGCCAGCAGTTACTCGATTTCTGAGAATGGCTACACCTTC. The encoded protein is CASSYSISENGYTF.

The rearrangement links TRBV5-3 to TRBJ2-7; TRBD1 aligns across 8 bases. TRBV5-3 is treated as an ORF (open reading frame) with a function not yet certain. CDR3 length equals 15 residues. The V gene end was trimmed by 5 bases and the J gene end by 0 bases; junction bases not matched to a gene: 7. The CDR3 loop reads CARRPWTGSSYEQYF. The CDR3 DNA reads as TGTGCCAGAAGACCTTGGACAGGGAGCTCCTACGAGCAGTACTTC.

This clone has a handful of counts. The V gene is TRBV29-1, the J gene TRBJ1-2; perhaps TRBD1 as D (6 bases). CDR1 is SQVTM and CDR2 is ANQGSEA in the germline V gene. The V end lost 7 bases, the J end lost 4 bases, and 28 bases lay between the germline ends. This CDR3 has 17 residues. The CDR3 coding sequence is TGCAGCGCGCACCTACAGGGAAGGAGAAGTTTGAGCTATGGCTACACCTTC. Protein sequence: CSAHLQGRRSLSYGYTF. The whole variable domain, filled in from reference TRBV29-1 and TRBJ1-2, reads SAVISQKPSRDICQRGTSLTIQCQVDSQVTMMFWYRQQPGQSLTLIATANQGSEATYESGFVIDKFPISRPNLTFSTLTVSNMSPEDSSIYLCSAHLQGRRSLSYGYTFGSGTRLTVV.

The chain's CDR3 is CASENRDRANYGYTF. The CDR3 DNA sequence: TGTGCCAGCGAGAACAGGGATAGGGCTAACTATGGCTACACCTTC. This chain joins TRBV5-4 and TRBJ1-2; a possible D gene is TRBD1 (6 bases). CDR1 and CDR2 from the germline V gene are SGHNT and YYREEE (reference sequence). V lost 7 bases to trimming and J lost 0 bases, with 16 bases between them. The length of the CDR3 is 15 residues.

This clone was found once. Other DNA variants within this sample encode the same CDR3. This chain links TRBV18 with TRBJ2-7; a weak D match, TRBD1 (6 bases). The V gene lost 5 bases and the J gene lost 4 bases, with 15 bases spanning the gap. Per the germline V gene, CDR1 is KGHSH and CDR2 is LQKENI. CDR3 length: 14 residues. The CDR3 DNA sequence: TGTGCCAGCTCATCTTCCGGAACAGGGTACGAGCAGTACTTC. This sequence encodes CASSSSGTGYEQYF.

The rearrangement uses TRBV11-2 and TRBJ2-7, with D possibly being TRBD1 (5 bases). The CDR3 has 15 amino acids. In germline, CDR1 is SGHAT, CDR2 FQNNGV. With 0 bases removed from V and 2 bases from J, the gap between germline ends came to 11 bases. This CDR3 reads CASSLDRDLTYEQYF. DNA of the CDR3: TGTGCCAGCAGCTTAGACAGGGATTTAACCTACGAGCAGTACTTC. Full variable domain (missing parts from reference TRBV11-2 and TRBJ2-7): EAGVAQSPRYKIIEKRQSVAFWCNPISGHATLYWYQQILGQGPKLLIQFQNNGVVDDSQLPKDRFSAERLKGVDSTLKIQPAKLEDSAVYLCASSLDRDLTYEQYFGPGTRLTVT.

V and J are TRBV2 and TRBJ1-5, with TRBD1 identical over 7 bases. V shed 6 bases, J shed 3 bases, and the junction held 5 bases outside the gene matches. Germline V gives CDR1 SNHLY, CDR2 FYNNEI. The CDR3 extends over 14 amino acids. CDR3 region: CASRGQTINQPQHF. As DNA, the CDR3 is TGTGCCAGCAGGGGACAGACTATCAATCAGCCCCAGCATTTT.

This rearrangement joins TRBV18 to TRBJ2-1; TRBD1 is a possible D gene (6 bases). V was trimmed by 4 bases and J by 6 bases, leaving 10 bases between them. CDR1 and CDR2 (germline): KGHSH, LQKENI. CDR3 length: 13 residues. The CDR3 coding sequence is TGTGCCAGCTCACTCGGACAGTCCAATGAGCAGTTCTTC. Its translation is CASSLGQSNEQFF. Full variable domain (remainder filled in from reference TRBV18 and TRBJ2-1): NAGVMQNPRHLVRRRGQEARLRCSPMKGHSHVYWYRQLPEEGLKFMVYLQKENIIDESGMPKERFSAEFPKEGPSILRIQQVVRGDSAAYFCASSLGQSNEQFFGPGTRLTVL.

The chain is built from TRBV7-2 and TRBJ2-7; 10 nucleotides agree with TRBD2. The germline CDR1 and CDR2 sequences are SGHTA and FQGNSA. This CDR3 is built from 12 residues. The ends lost 5 bases at V and 7 bases at J; junction bases unmatched: 2. CDR3 DNA: TGTGCCAGCAGCCGAGCGGGAGGGGAGCAGTACTTC. Protein product: CASSRAGGEQYF.

V gene TRBV5-1 combines with J gene TRBJ2-7, with 8 bases fitting TRBD1. V lost 0 bases, J lost 2 bases, and 4 bases stayed unmatched. This CDR3 has 15 amino acids. Per germline, CDR1 SGHRS and CDR2 YFSETQ. The CDR3 DNA sequence: TGCGCCAGCAGCTTGGGGGGGACAGGTACCTACGAGCAGTACTTC. It codes for CASSLGGTGTYEQYF.

The chain is built from TRBV29-1 and TRBJ2-7; tentative D call: TRBD1 (5 bases). The CDR3 spans 11 residues. Trimming took 5 bases from V and 7 from J, leaving 12 bases between them. Germline V gives CDR1 SQVTM, CDR2 ANQGSEA. The chain's CDR3 is CSVMTATEQYF. The CDR3 DNA reads as TGCAGCGTTATGACAGCTACGGAGCAGTACTTC.

V usage is TRBV19 and J usage is TRBJ1-4; TRBD1 matches at 7 bases. The V segment lost 5 bases and the J segment 8 bases; nucleotides outside the gene matches: 8. CDR3 length: 14 residues. Per the germline V gene, CDR1 is LNHDA and CDR2 is SQIVND (reference sequence). The CDR3 loop reads CASSEGASREKLFF. The DNA for the CDR3 is TGTGCCAGTAGTGAGGGGGCGTCCAGGGAAAAACTGTTTTTT.